The source of this T cell receptor (beta chain) is a study of blood T cell repertoires in COVID-19. Study-wide context: T cells, B-cell-depleted T cells, or PBMCs supplied cDNA or gDNA.

Using immunoSEQ multiplex PCR, the repertoire was profiled, and TCRdb retains in-frame clones only, with some absent. The data show about 250,000 clones, 81% seen once. The ends were cut back, 3 bases at V and 8 bases at J, with 11 bases in the middle. This CDR3 spans 13 amino acids. The germline V gene has CDR1 SGHTA and CDR2 FQGNSA. What was sequenced was peripheral blood. This clonotype was sampled from a woman over 75 with acute or convalescent COVID-19. The chain is built from TRBV7-2 and TRBJ1-3; no clear D. In DNA form, the CDR3 reads TGTGCCAGCAGCTTCCGCACTTTAGACACCATATATTTT. It is translated as CASSFRTLDTIYF.